This is a list of T cell receptor beta chains from one sample in a study of blood T cell repertoires in COVID-19. The table came from immunoSEQ multiplex PCR; TCRdb's copy has only in-frame clones and leaves some out. The table includes about 44,000 clones, roughly 90% detected once. The sequenced material came from peripheral blood. The receptors shown here come from a woman of 80 years or more in a cohort sampled during active or convalescent COVID-19. Each CDR3 is given with its conserved first and last residue. A D gene is named only where the DNA matches it firmly. The size of a clone is reported for some rows only, either as once, few or many, or as a class for expanded clones.

j_gene | v_gene | d_gene | abundance | CDR3nt | CDR3aa
TRBJ2-1 | TRBV7-8 | TRBD2 | - | TGTGCCAGCAGCTTAGTCGGCGGGAGCTCCTACAATGAGCAGTTCTTC | CASSLVGGSSYNEQFF
TRBJ1-5 | TRBV7-2 | TRBD1 | - | TGTGCCAGCAGCTTAGCACAGGGGGGAAATAGCAATCAGCCCCAGCATTTT | CASSLAQGGNSNQPQHF
TRBJ1-1 | TRBV5-4 | - | - | TGTGCCAGCAGCTTGGCAGGGGACGGGGTGAACACTGAAGCTTTCTTT | CASSLAGDGVNTEAFF
TRBJ2-5 | TRBV7-2 | TRBD2 | - | TGTGCCAGCAGCTTCCGACTAGCGGCGTCTGCGGAGACCCAGTACTTC | CASSFRLAASAETQYF
TRBJ1-1 | TRBV5-4 | TRBD1 | - | TGTGCCAGCAGCCGGACAGGGGGACCTGAAGCTTTCTTT | CASSRTGGPEAFF
TRBJ2-3 | TRBV7-3 | - | - | TGTGCCAGCAGCCCGACGGGTGCGGCTAGCACAGATACGCAGTATTTT | CASSPTGAASTDTQYF
TRBJ1-1 | TRBV5-1 | TRBD1 | - | TGCGCCAGCAGCGAACAGGGGGCTGAAGCTTTCTTT | CASSEQGAEAFF
TRBJ1-6 | TRBV4-3 | TRBD1 | - | TGCGCCAGCAGCCAAGATTACAGGGGGCTGAATTCACCCCTCCACTTT | CASSQDYRGLNSPLHF
TRBJ1-5 | TRBV10-2 | - | - | TGCGCCAGCAGTGAGCCTACCGGGCCCCAGCATTTT | CASSEPTGPQHF
TRBJ2-5 | TRBV10-3 | TRBD2 | - | TGTGCCACTGGGGGGGAGATGGAAGAGACCCAGTACTTC | CATGGEMEETQYF
TRBJ1-1 | TRBV5-6 | - | - | TGTGCCACAACTTTCCGGGGAGGGGGCACTGAAGCTTTCTTT | CATTFRGGGTEAFF
TRBJ1-1 | TRBV18 | TRBD1 | - | TGTGCCAGCTCACCACCGGACAGGGGGTGGGACACTGAAGCTTTCTTT | CASSPPDRGWDTEAFF
TRBJ2-7 | TRBV27 | - | few | TGTGCCAGCAGGACAGGGAGGATCGAGTACTTC | CASRTGRIEYF
TRBJ1-6 | TRBV12-3/TRBV12-4 | - | - | TGTGCCAGCGCGGCAGCATATAATTCACCCCTCCACTTT | CASAAAYNSPLHF
TRBJ2-2 | TRBV7-8 | - | - | TGTGCCAGCAGCTTAGGTTGGGGGCAGACCGGGGAGCTGTTTTTT | CASSLGWGQTGELFF
TRBJ1-1 | TRBV27 | TRBD1 | - | TGTGCCAGCCTTTCCGGGACAGGGGCGAACACTGAAGCTTTCTTT | CASLSGTGANTEAFF
TRBJ2-3 | TRBV4-1 | - | - | TGCGCCAGCAGCCAACCTGGGCAGGGGGGAAGAGATACGCAGTATTTT | CASSQPGQGGRDTQYF
TRBJ1-2 | TRBV11-2 | - | - | TGTGCCAGCAGCTTAGTATCCGGGTGGAACTATGGCTACACCTTC | CASSLVSGWNYGYTF
TRBJ2-2 | TRBV4-2 | - | - | TGTGCCAGCAGCCAAGTCTCCCGTGGGGACTGGGACCTCGGGGAGCTGTTTTTT | CASSQVSRGDWDLGELFF
TRBJ1-2 | TRBV5-8 | - | - | TGTGCCAGCAGCCTACCGGGAGCTAACTATGGCTACACCTTC | CASSLPGANYGYTF
TRBJ1-2 | TRBV6-5 | TRBD1 | - | TGTGCCAGCAGTTACCCAGGGGGCTATGGCTACACCTTC | CASSYPGGYGYTF
TRBJ1-1 | TRBV5-1 | TRBD1 | - | TGCGCCAGCAGCTGGCGGACAGGGAAGGACACTGAAGCTTTCTTT | CASSWRTGKDTEAFF
TRBJ1-4 | TRBV5-5 | TRBD1 | - | TGTGCCAGCAGCCTACAGGGGCTCCTTGGAACTAATGAAAAACTGTTTTTT | CASSLQGLLGTNEKLFF
TRBJ2-2 | TRBV11-3 | TRBD2 | - | TGTGCCAGCGGGCTAGCGGGAGTGACCGGGGAGCTGTTTTTT | CASGLAGVTGELFF
TRBJ1-1 | TRBV5-1 | - | few | TGCGCCTATAGACAAAGGCCCAACACTGAAGCTTTCTTT | CAYRQRPNTEAFF
TRBJ2-3 | TRBV3-1/TRBV3-2 | TRBD2 | - | TGTGCCAGCAGCCAATGGACCGGCGGGAGCCGAGATACGCAGTATTTT | CASSQWTGGSRDTQYF
TRBJ2-4 | TRBV4-2 | TRBD2 | - | TGTGCCAGCAGCCAAGGACTAGCGGGGGGGAACATTCAGTACTTC | CASSQGLAGGNIQYF
TRBJ2-7 | TRBV7-9 | TRBD2 | once | TGTGCCAGCAGCCTAGCGGGAGGGCTAAGGGAGCAGTACTTC | CASSLAGGLREQYF
TRBJ2-7 | TRBV7-6 | - | - | TGTGCCAGCAGCTTATCTCAGGGCAGTACCTACGAGCAGTACTTC | CASSLSQGSTYEQYF
TRBJ1-2 | TRBV5-6 | TRBD1 | few | TGTGCCAGCAGCCTGGACAGGTCTAACTATGGCTACACCTTC | CASSLDRSNYGYTF
TRBJ2-3 | TRBV12-5 | TRBD1 | - | TGTGCTAGTGCGGCCGGGGACAGGGGACTCACAGATACGCAGTATTTT | CASAAGDRGLTDTQYF
TRBJ1-2 | TRBV7-2 | TRBD1 | few | TGTGCCAGCAGCTACCGGACAGGGAGGGGGCCCTGGGGCGGCTACACCTTC | CASSYRTGRGPWGGYTF
TRBJ2-7 | TRBV5-4 | TRBD1 | - | TGTGCCAGCAGCTCCGGACAGGGGACATCCTACGAGCAGTACTTC | CASSSGQGTSYEQYF
TRBJ2-7 | TRBV3-1/TRBV3-2 | TRBD1 | - | TGTGCCAGCAGCCAAAGGGGGCGCGATGCCGAGCAGTACTTC | CASSQRGRDAEQYF
TRBJ2-3 | TRBV11-3 | - | - | TGTGCCAGCAGCTTAGGGGCTGCCGGCACAGATACGCAGTATTTT | CASSLGAAGTDTQYF
TRBJ2-1 | TRBV24-1 | TRBD2 | - | TGTGCCACCAGTACCGGGACTAGCGGGACTGAGCAGTTCTTC | CATSTGTSGTEQFF
TRBJ1-4 | TRBV7-9 | TRBD1 | - | TGTGCCAGCAGCTTGACCGGGACAGGGAATGAAAAACTGTTTTTT | CASSLTGTGNEKLFF
TRBJ1-2 | TRBV6-5 | TRBD1 | - | TGTGCCAGCCAGGCCATGACAGGGACCTATGGCTACACCTTC | CASQAMTGTYGYTF
TRBJ1-6 | TRBV7-2 | - | - | TGTGCCAGCAGCTCGGATAGGGGTGGAAATTCACCCCTCCACTTT | CASSSDRGGNSPLHF
TRBJ1-1 | TRBV5-1 | TRBD1 | - | TGCGCCAGCACTTTGGGACAGGGCAACACTGAAGCTTTCTTT | CASTLGQGNTEAFF
TRBJ1-2 | TRBV5-4 | TRBD1 | - | TGTGCCAGCAGATTTTCTACCGGGACAGGGGAATATGGCTACACCTTC | CASRFSTGTGEYGYTF
TRBJ1-2 | TRBV5-1 | TRBD1 | - | TGCGCCAGCAAGTTGCGGACAGGGGACTATGGCTACACCTTC | CASKLRTGDYGYTF
TRBJ2-3 | TRBV19 | TRBD2 | - | TGTGCCAGTAGCGGGGGGGGTGTGTTGGGAGATACGCAGTATTTT | CASSGGGVLGDTQYF
TRBJ1-5 | TRBV4-3 | TRBD1 | - | TGCGCCAGCAGCCAGGGACAGGGGAGCAATCAGCCCCAGCATTTT | CASSQGQGSNQPQHF
TRBJ2-3 | TRBV6-5 | - | - | TGTGCCAGCAGTCTTACTCTAGCCAGAGATACGCAGTATTTT | CASSLTLARDTQYF
TRBJ2-5 | TRBV5-1 | TRBD2 | - | TGCGCCAGCAGCTCCGGGACTAGCTTGGAGACCCAGTACTTC | CASSSGTSLETQYF
TRBJ2-1 | TRBV6-2/TRBV6-3 | TRBD2 | - | TGTGCCAGCAGTACTAAGTCTCTCGGCCCGCGGGGGTTCTACAATGAGCAGTTCTTC | CASSTKSLGPRGFYNEQFF
TRBJ1-6 | TRBV11-2 | - | - | TGTGCCAGCAGCTTAGATGGGAGCTCCTATAATTCACCCCTCCACTTT | CASSLDGSSYNSPLHF
TRBJ2-3 | TRBV27 | - | - | TGTGCCAGCAGCCTCATAACTAGCACAGATACGCAGTATTTT | CASSLITSTDTQYF
TRBJ1-3 | TRBV5-6 | - | - | TGTGCCAGCAGCTTGGTAGAGGCGTCGGGAAACACCATATATTTT | CASSLVEASGNTIYF
TRBJ2-1 | TRBV3-1/TRBV3-2 | - | - | TGTGCCAGCAGCCTAAGTGGGGGGTGGAATGAGCAGTTCTTC | CASSLSGGWNEQFF
TRBJ2-1 | TRBV11-3 | - | - | TGTGCCAGCAGCTACTCCCCGGGACTTATCGATGAGCAGTTCTTC | CASSYSPGLIDEQFF
TRBJ2-7 | TRBV4-1 | - | - | TGCGCCAGCAGCCAAGAGAGTTATGACGGAGCGGTACCCTACGAGCAGTACTTC | CASSQESYDGAVPYEQYF
TRBJ1-6 | TRBV2 | - | - | TGTGCCAGCAGTGAAGCTAGGCAGGGCTATAATTCACCCCTCCACTTT | CASSEARQGYNSPLHF
TRBJ2-5 | TRBV1 | - | - | TGCACCAGCAGCCAAGCCGGACATGGGGTCCTAGAGACCCAGTACTTC | CTSSQAGHGVLETQYF
TRBJ2-3 | TRBV20-1 | - | - | TGCAGTGCTAGCGAGGCAGATACGCAGTATTTT | CSASEADTQYF
TRBJ2-3 | TRBV30 | TRBD2 | - | TGTGCCTGGAGTATTGGCGTAGGACTAGCGGGAGCTACAGATACGCAGTATTTT | CAWSIGVGLAGATDTQYF